The entry below describes one T cell receptor beta chain. The data stem from a study of long-term antiretroviral therapy in people with HIV. CDR3 length: 15 amino acids. Germline V gene lookup returns CDR1 SGHNT and CDR2 YYREEE (reference sequence). V was pared by 4 bases and J by 1 base, with 14 bases between. Researchers ran immunoSEQ v3.0 at survey level. The data were produced by immunoSEQ multiplex PCR, yet TCRdb's version contains in-frame clones alone and is incomplete. The sample carries more than 11,000 clones, 65% to 80% recorded once. This receptor was obtained from a man in his forties with HIV. The source was unsorted PBMCs, collected 3.1 years after starting antiretroviral therapy. The chain couples TRBV5-4 to TRBJ1-1; tentatively, D is TRBD1 (6 bases). In nucleotides, the CDR3 is TGTGCCAGCAGCGTGAGAGGACAGAGGAACACTGAAGCTTTCTTT. Amino acids: CASSVRGQRNTEAFF.